A selection of T cell receptor beta chains follows, all from one sample in a study of long-term antiretroviral therapy in people with HIV. Only in-frame clones appear in the TCRdb table, and some are missing; sequencing was by immunoSEQ multiplex PCR. The sample lists about 39,000 clones, 80% to 90% seen once, with roughly 3.9% in the top ten. The sequencing here drew on unsorted PBMCs, taken just before starting antiretroviral therapy. Receptors originate from a woman between 18 and 29 years old with HIV. CDR3s include the opening cysteine and the closing phenylalanine or tryptophan. The order of the fields is V gene, D gene, J gene, clone size, CDR3 DNA, CDR3 protein. A D gene is named only where the DNA matches it firmly. Clone size, where shown, is once, few, many, or a class for clones that have expanded.

TRBV5-4	NA	TRBJ2-3	NA	TGTGCCAGCAGCTTGGCGGGAGTTACAGATACGCAGTATTTT	CASSLAGVTDTQYF
TRBV6-1	NA	TRBJ1-1	NA	TGTGCCAGCAGATCCCACCTTCAGGGGCGTGAAGCTTTCTTT	CASRSHLQGREAFF
TRBV28	TRBD1	TRBJ2-7	NA	TGTGCCAGCAGCCGGGACAGGGTCTCCTACGAGCAGTACTTC	CASSRDRVSYEQYF
TRBV6-5	NA	TRBJ1-1	NA	TGTGCCAGTATGACGAACACTGAAGCTTTCTTT	CASMTNTEAFF
TRBV6-6	NA	TRBJ2-1	NA	TGTGCCAGCAGTTACACGGGGAACTACAATGAGCAGTTCTTC	CASSYTGNYNEQFF
TRBV7-9	TRBD1	TRBJ2-1	NA	TGTGCCAGCAGTTACCTTAGGTTGGGGACAGACTCCTACAATGAGCAGTTCTTC	CASSYLRLGTDSYNEQFF
TRBV7-8	TRBD1	TRBJ1-5	NA	TGTGCCAGCAGCCCCGATTGGGCAGGGGGAGGAAGCAATCAGCCCCAGCATTTT	CASSPDWAGGGSNQPQHF
TRBV5-1	TRBD1	TRBJ2-7	once	TGCGCCAGCAGCGCGACAGGGGGCAGGGCCTACGAGCAGTACTTC	CASSATGGRAYEQYF
TRBV19	NA	TRBJ1-1	NA	TGTGCCAGTAGTTCTCAGGGTGCCACTGAAGCTTTCTTT	CASSSQGATEAFF
TRBV5-1	NA	TRBJ1-4	NA	TGCGCCAGCAGGGCGGGTCCCCGTGAAGGAAAACTGTTTTTT	CASRAGPREGKLFF
TRBV9	NA	TRBJ2-1	once	TGTGCCAGCAGCGTAGCAACGGGATTCTACAATGAGCAGTTCTTC	CASSVATGFYNEQFF
TRBV5-8	TRBD1	TRBJ1-2	once	TGTGCCAGCAGCACCAAGACAGGGGGCTATGGCTACACCTTC	CASSTKTGGYGYTF
TRBV9	TRBD1	TRBJ2-7	few	TGTGCCAGCAGCCTCGGGACAGGCCCATACGAGCAGTACTTC	CASSLGTGPYEQYF
TRBV4-3	NA	TRBJ1-1	NA	TGCGCCAGCAGCCAAGTAGGGGTGAACACTGAAGCTTTCTTT	CASSQVGVNTEAFF
TRBV10-1	NA	TRBJ2-1	NA	TGCGCCAGCAGTCGGGGGGCGGGTTACAATGAGCAGTTCTTC	CASSRGAGYNEQFF
TRBV11-3	NA	TRBJ2-7	NA	TGTGCCAGCAGCCTAACAGCGGCCTACGAGCAGTACTTC	CASSLTAAYEQYF
TRBV9	NA	TRBJ2-7	NA	TGTGCCAGCAGCGTAGCAAGTAGCGGCCTCCTCGGCGAGCAGTACTTC	CASSVASSGLLGEQYF
TRBV9	NA	TRBJ1-3	NA	TGTGCCAGCAGCGTAGTACCGCTTGGCCTCTCTGGAAACACCATATATTTT	CASSVVPLGLSGNTIYF
TRBV11-3	NA	TRBJ2-1	NA	TGTGCCAGCAGCCGCGGACTAAGCGATGAGCAGTTCTTC	CASSRGLSDEQFF
TRBV27	NA	TRBJ1-2	NA	TGTGCCAGCAGTTTATCGAGGCAGGCTCGGTCATACTATGGCTACACCTTC	CASSLSRQARSYYGYTF
TRBV5-5	NA	TRBJ2-5	NA	TGTGCCAGCAGCCCCGAGGGGGTCAGGAAAGAGACCCAGTACTTC	CASSPEGVRKETQYF
TRBV11-3	NA	TRBJ2-7	NA	TGTGCCAGCAGCTTTCCAAACTACGAGCAGTACTTC	CASSFPNYEQYF
TRBV28	NA	TRBJ2-5	NA	TGTGCCAGCAGTTTCGGGTACCAAGAGACCCAGTACTTC	CASSFGYQETQYF
TRBV27	TRBD1	TRBJ2-7	NA	TGTGCCAGCAGTTTTTGGGGGACAGGCCTGGGTGAGCAGTACTTC	CASSFWGTGLGEQYF
TRBV6-5	TRBD1	TRBJ1-1	once	TGTGCCACGTACGGGACAGGGTTGACTGAAGCTTTCTTT	CATYGTGLTEAFF
TRBV28	NA	TRBJ2-1	NA	TGTGCCAGCAGTTTATGGACGAAGAACAATGAGCAGTTCTTC	CASSLWTKNNEQFF
TRBV4-3	NA	TRBJ2-3	NA	TGCGCCAGCAGCCAAGAACCCGGGACCCAACGTCCAGATACGCAGTATTTT	CASSQEPGTQRPDTQYF
TRBV4-1	NA	TRBJ2-7	NA	TGCGCCAGCAGCCTCCAGGCCCCCTCCGGGACGGCCTACGAGCAGTACTTC	CASSLQAPSGTAYEQYF
TRBV5-6	NA	TRBJ2-7	NA	TGTGCCAGCATTGGTAGCGGCTATGAGCAGTACTTC	CASIGSGYEQYF
TRBV9	TRBD1	TRBJ2-7	NA	TGTGCCAGCAGTCGGGGAGACAGGGGTTACGAGCAGTACTTC	CASSRGDRGYEQYF
TRBV7-3	NA	TRBJ2-1	NA	TGTGCCAGCAGCTTTGGGGACTTTGAGGAGCAGTTCTTC	CASSFGDFEEQFF
TRBV5-8	NA	TRBJ2-2	NA	TGTGCCAGCAGCTTGGACGGTAATACCGGGGAGCTGTTTTTT	CASSLDGNTGELFF
TRBV2	TRBD2	TRBJ2-7	NA	TGTGCCAGCAGGGGACTAGCGGGATATCTCGAGCAGTACTTC	CASRGLAGYLEQYF
TRBV28	TRBD1	TRBJ2-7	NA	TGTGCCAGCAACGCAGACAGGGACGAGCAGTACTTC	CASNADRDEQYF
TRBV28	TRBD1	TRBJ2-5	NA	TGTGCCAGCAGGACTTGGACAGGGGAGGGAGAGACCCAGTACTTC	CASRTWTGEGETQYF
TRBV7-8	NA	TRBJ1-2	NA	TGTGCCAGCAGCTTACTGGATGGCTATGGCTACACCTTC	CASSLLDGYGYTF